A single sample is the source of the 27 T cell receptor beta chains below, sequenced in a study of blood T cell repertoires in COVID-19 (dated by TCRdb to the early 2020s). Library preparation used the immunoSEQ multiplex PCR assay. TCRdb limited this immuneACCESS table to in-frame rearrangements with V and J called. A share of clones is missing; checked studies link under half to unresolved V genes, and the rest is unexplained. The sample profile shows roughly 90,000 clones; about nine tenths of them were found once. About 1.6% of the sample comes from the top ten. Input material: peripheral blood. These receptors were taken from a human donor with active COVID-19. The donor label of this sample is uncertain.

The rearrangement joins TRBV29-1 to TRBJ1-2, with 11 bases that match TRBD1. Germline trimming cut 6 bases from V and 8 bases from J; bases unmatched to any gene: 8. This CDR3 spans 13 amino acids. CDR1 and CDR2 from the germline V gene are SQVTM and ANQGSEA. The CDR3 region is CSVEDRGQLGYTF. The DNA for the CDR3 is TGCAGCGTCGAGGACAGGGGGCAGCTCGGCTACACCTTC.

The chain combines TRBV12-3 or TRBV12-4 with TRBJ2-7, with TRBD2 matching over 8 bases. Unmatched junction bases numbered 9, after V lost 8 bases and J lost 6 bases. The CDR3 extends over 13 amino acids. CDR3: CASRAGGSAEQYF. CDR3 nucleotide sequence: TGTGCCAGCCGCGCGGGGGGCTCCGCCGAGCAGTACTTC.

The CDR3: CASSLGNWTVYEQYF. DNA of the CDR3: TGCGCCAGCAGCTTGGGTAATTGGACAGTCTACGAGCAGTACTTC. The genes are TRBV5-1 and TRBJ2-7; possibly TRBD1 for D (6 bases). CDR1 and CDR2 (germline): SGHRS, YFSETQ. V gave up 0 bases and J gave up 3 bases, with 13 bases separating them. This CDR3 is 15 amino acids long.

The chain recombines TRBV28 with TRBJ1-2; TRBD1 matches at 8 bases. This CDR3 contains 16 residues. With 2 bases clipped from V and 8 bases from J, the junction kept 13 bases outside the gene matches. CDR1 is MDHEN and CDR2 is SYDVKM in the germline V gene. The CDR3 spells CASSLIFRTGQDGYTF. In DNA form, the CDR3 reads TGTGCCAGCAGTTTAATTTTCCGGACAGGGCAGGACGGCTACACCTTC.

This chain connects TRBV5-1 to TRBJ2-3, with 9 nucleotides matching TRBD1. The CDR3 consists of 16 residues. Germline V lookup: CDR1 SGHRS, CDR2 YFSETQ. Unmatched junction bases numbered 6, after V lost 4 bases and J lost 0 bases. In DNA form, the CDR3 reads TGCGCCAGCAGCGCCCGACAGGGGGGGAGCACAGATACGCAGTATTTT. The encoded protein is CASSARQGGSTDTQYF.

This clone was detected only a few times. The chain has TRBV2 and TRBJ2-7, with D perhaps TRBD2 (6 bases). The germline V gene has CDR1 SNHLY and CDR2 FYNNEI. This CDR3 spans 14 amino acids. With 0 bases removed from V and 3 bases from J, the gap between germline ends came to 9 bases. In DNA form, the CDR3 reads TGTGCCAGCAGTGAAGCGCCCGGGGGCTACGAGCAGTACTTC. Amino acids: CASSEAPGGYEQYF.

The rearrangement joins TRBV5-4 to TRBJ1-4; the match to TRBD1 covers 7 bases. Germline lookup yields CDR1 SGHNT and CDR2 YYREEE (reference sequence). The CDR3 totals 15 residues. The V segment lost 0 bases and the J segment 2 bases; nucleotides outside the gene matches: 1. The CDR3 sequence: CASSLDRGTNEKLFF. The CDR3 nucleotides are TGTGCCAGCAGCTTGGACAGGGGTACTAATGAAAAACTGTTTTTT.

V usage is TRBV3-1 (or the pseudogene TRBV3-2) and J usage is TRBJ2-3, with D uncertain. V lost 1 base and J lost 10, with 6 bases in between. The CDR3 runs 11 residues. Germline V lookup: CDR1 LGHDT, CDR2 YNNKEL (reference sequence). In nucleotides, the CDR3 is TGTGCCAGCAGCCAAGGTGCGGCGCAGTATTTT. Translated, it gives CASSQGAAQYF.

V usage is TRBV28 and J usage is TRBJ1-2, with unresolved D. The CDR3 sequence is 13 residues long. V was trimmed by 3 bases and J by 4 bases, leaving 9 bases between them. Per germline, CDR1 MDHEN and CDR2 SYDVKM. The CDR3 sequence: CASSLARGYGYTF. The CDR3, as DNA: TGTGCCAGCAGTTTGGCACGGGGCTATGGCTACACCTTC.

This rearrangement joins TRBV7-3 to TRBJ2-2; the match to TRBD1 covers 7 bases. V lost 3 bases to trimming and J lost 5 bases; unmatched junction nucleotides: 6. The germline V gene has CDR1 SGHTA and CDR2 FQGTGA. This CDR3 comprises 15 residues. The CDR3 spells CASSLTGSGTGELFF. The CDR3 nucleotides read TGTGCCAGCAGCTTGACAGGGAGTGGGACCGGGGAGCTGTTTTTT.

V usage is TRBV5-5 and J usage is TRBJ2-7, with 7 bases lining up with TRBD1. CDR1 and CDR2 from the germline V gene are SGHKS and YYEKEE (reference sequence). CDR3 length equals 14 residues. Trimming cost V 4 bases and J 0 bases; bases outside gene matches: 4. Written as DNA, the CDR3 is TGTGCCAGCAGCCGAGGGACAGTCTCCTACGAGCAGTACTTC. It yields the protein CASSRGTVSYEQYF.

The CDR3 is CASSIRRGNTEAFF. CDR3 in DNA: TGTGCCAGTAGTATTCGGCGGGGAAACACTGAAGCTTTCTTT. The genes are TRBV19 and TRBJ1-1; D is ambiguous. This CDR3 has 14 amino acids. With 3 bases removed from V and 2 bases from J, the gap between germline ends came to 10 bases. Germline lookup yields CDR1 LNHDA and CDR2 SQIVND (reference sequence). The full variable domain, completed using reference TRBV19 and TRBJ1-1, is DGGITQSPKYLFRKEGQNVTLSCEQNLNHDAMYWYRQDPGQGLRLIYYSQIVNDFQKGDIAEGYSVSREKKESFPLTVTSAQKNPTAFYLCASSIRRGNTEAFFGQGTRLTVV.

This chain uses TRBV6-4 with TRBJ1-1, with a possible D match to TRBD1 (6 bases). From germline, CDR1 is MRHNA and CDR2 SNTAGT. Trimming shortened V by 6 bases and J by 1 base, and 12 bases separated the two germline ends. This CDR3 is 14 amino acids long. This CDR3 reads CASRAAGENTEAFF. The DNA for the CDR3 is TGTGCCAGCAGGGCCGCAGGGGAGAACACTGAAGCTTTCTTT.

This sequence joins TRBV18 and TRBJ2-7, with 8 positions matching TRBD1. The CDR3 is 14 residues long. The germline gives CDR1 KGHSH, CDR2 LQKENI. Trimming cost V 3 bases and J 6 bases; bases outside gene matches: 7. CDR3 bases: TGTGCCAGCTCACCTGGGACAGGTTTTGGCGAGCAGTACTTC. Its translation is CASSPGTGFGEQYF.

The rearrangement links TRBV7-2 to TRBJ1-4; 10 positions match TRBD1. This CDR3 is built from 15 residues. Per germline, CDR1 SGHTA and CDR2 FQGNSA. Losses at the gene ends were 3 bases for V and 7 bases for J; bases not matched to a gene: 5. CDR3 amino acids: CASSLGQGPGEKLFF. The CDR3 bases are TGTGCCAGCAGCTTGGGACAGGGGCCTGGTGAAAAACTGTTTTTT. The full variable domain, with the rest looked up from reference TRBV7-2 and TRBJ1-4, is GAGVSQSPSNKVTEKGKDVELRCDPISGHTALYWYRQSLGQGLEFLIYFQGNSAPDKSGLPSDRFSAERTGGSVSTLTIQRTQQEDSAVYLCASSLGQGPGEKLFFGSGTQLSVL.

J is TRBJ1-6 and V is TRBV19; 8 positions match TRBD1. The CDR3 totals 15 residues. The ends lost 7 bases at V and 9 bases at J; junction bases unmatched: 11. From germline, CDR1 is LNHDA and CDR2 SQIVND (reference sequence). CDR3: CASKLAGGRGSPLHF. The CDR3 coding sequence is TGTGCCAGTAAACTAGCAGGGGGCCGGGGTTCACCCCTCCACTTT.

The rearrangement links TRBV29-1 to TRBJ1-1; no definite D call. Germline V gene lookup returns CDR1 SQVTM and CDR2 ANQGSEA. The ends were cut back, 4 bases at V and 2 bases at J, with 17 bases in the middle. The CDR3 consists of 15 residues. The CDR3 is CSVVGRLALNTEAFF. The CDR3 bases are TGCAGCGTTGTGGGTAGACTTGCCCTAAACACTGAAGCTTTCTTT. Supplemented by reference TRBV29-1 and TRBJ1-1, the full variable domain reads SAVISQKPSRDICQRGTSLTIQCQVDSQVTMMFWYRQQPGQSLTLIATANQGSEATYESGFVIDKFPISRPNLTFSTLTVSNMSPEDSSIYLCSVVGRLALNTEAFFGQGTRLTVV.

This chain uses TRBV6-1 with TRBJ1-6; 7 bases agree with TRBD1. V was clipped by 1 base and J by 4 bases; unmatched bases: 1. The V gene's germline CDR1 is MNHNS and CDR2 SASEGT. The CDR3 runs 15 residues. For the CDR3, the DNA is TGTGCCAGCAGTGAAGGGGGACAGTATAATTCACCCCTCCACTTT. Translating it yields CASSEGGQYNSPLHF.

The chain joins TRBV7-2 to TRBJ2-7; the match to TRBD2 covers 10 bases. Trimming removed 3 bases from V and 3 bases from J; junction bases left unmatched: 5. The CDR3 covers 15 residues. Germline CDR1 and CDR2: SGHTA and FQGNSA. The CDR3 loop reads CASSFLLAGYYEQYF. Written as DNA, the CDR3 is TGTGCCAGCAGCTTCTTACTAGCGGGGTACTACGAGCAGTACTTC.

The chain combines TRBV6-5 with TRBJ1-1; 7 nucleotides line up with TRBD1. Per germline, CDR1 MNHEY and CDR2 SVGAGI. This CDR3 contains 15 residues. With V trimmed by 4 bases and J by 2 bases, 7 bases remained unmatched. The CDR3 DNA reads as TGTGCCAGCAGTTCACCCGGGACAGCTAACACTGAAGCTTTCTTT. Its protein product is CASSSPGTANTEAFF.

The rearrangement links TRBV7-9 to TRBJ2-5, with TRBD2 matching 8 bases. Looked up from germline, CDR1 is SEHNR and CDR2 is FQNEAQ (reference sequence). The V segment lost 6 bases and the J segment 0 bases; nucleotides outside the gene matches: 6. The CDR3 is made up of 15 amino acids. The DNA of the CDR3 is TGTGCCAGCAGTATAGCGGGGTTAAACCAAGAGACCCAGTACTTC. Translated, it gives CASSIAGLNQETQYF. The full variable domain, completed using reference TRBV7-9 and TRBJ2-5, is DTGVSQNPRHKITKRGQNVTFRCDPISEHNRLYWYRQTLGQGPEFLTYFQNEAQLEKSRLLSDRFSAERPKGSFSTLEIQRTEQGDSAMYLCASSIAGLNQETQYFGPGTRLLVL.

The V and J genes are TRBV5-4 and TRBJ1-2, with D unresolved. Per the germline V gene, CDR1 is SGHNT and CDR2 is YYREEE (reference sequence). This CDR3 is 16 amino acids long. Trimming stripped 5 bases from V and 1 base from J, with 18 bases between. CDR3 protein: CASRPPGRTFNYGYTF. CDR3 DNA: TGTGCCAGCAGACCGCCCGGACGGACTTTTAACTATGGCTACACCTTC.

The rearrangement links TRBV2 to TRBJ1-1, with unresolved D. Germline V gives CDR1 SNHLY, CDR2 FYNNEI. The CDR3 totals 14 residues. V was clipped by 6 bases and J by 4 bases, with 15 bases between them. CDR3 protein: CASRWGEDPTEAFF. The CDR3 DNA reads as TGTGCCAGCAGATGGGGAGAGGATCCCACTGAAGCTTTCTTT.

Only one count was recorded for this clone. V and J are TRBV10-3 and TRBJ2-7; TRBD1 matches 11 bases. Germline V gene sequence: CDR1 ENHRY, CDR2 SYGVKD. The CDR3 is 14 amino acids. Trimming cost V 3 bases and J 5 bases; bases outside gene matches: 3. The CDR3 loop reads CAISDRDRGNEQYF. CDR3 in DNA: TGTGCCATCAGTGACCGGGACAGGGGGAACGAGCAGTACTTC.

The gene calls are TRBV12-3 or TRBV12-4 and TRBJ2-1, with D perhaps TRBD2 (6 bases). This CDR3 is 13 amino acids long. Trimming took off 2 bases at V and 10 bases at J, with 12 bases between the two ends. CDR3 sequence reads: CASSLLKSGEQFF. Written as DNA, the CDR3 is TGTGCCAGCAGTTTACTAAAGAGCGGGGAGCAGTTCTTC.

J is TRBJ1-4 and V is TRBV27, with D maybe TRBD1 (5 bases). Trimming left V 4 bases short and J 4 bases short, with 10 bases between. Germline CDR1 and CDR2: MNHEY and SMNVEV (reference sequence). The CDR3 covers 14 residues. DNA for the CDR3: TGTGCCAGCAGTTCAGGGCTTGGTAATGAAAAACTGTTTTTT. The encoded protein is CASSSGLGNEKLFF.

CDR3: CASSTSGLAGGNTGELFF. The CDR3 region has the DNA TGTGCCAGTAGTACCTCGGGACTAGCGGGCGGCAACACCGGGGAGCTGTTTTTT. This chain links TRBV19 with TRBJ2-2, with TRBD2 identical over 12 bases. V was pared by 4 bases and J by 2 bases, with 8 bases of the junction left unmatched. Germline-derived CDR1 and CDR2 are LNHDA and SQIVND (reference sequence). The CDR3 contains 18 residues.